One and the same sample provided the 15 T cell receptor beta chains below, sequenced in a study of radiotherapy plus CTLA-4 blockade in lung cancer. Assay used: immunoSEQ multiplex PCR; TCRdb lists only in-frame clones, some missing. Altogether approximately 100,000 clones are present, 82% being singletons, with the ten largest covering approximately 3.7%. Material: peripheral blood, obtained from a patient treated with radiotherapy plus ipilimumab. The receptors were sampled from a human donor with non-small cell lung cancer who had a partial response to radiotherapy plus ipilimumab.

In this sample, this clone turned up a few times. The rearrangement joins TRBV18 to TRBJ1-5; D is perhaps TRBD1 (5 bases). Germline CDR1 KGHSH, CDR2 LQKENI. Trimming took 2 bases from V and 3 from J, leaving 14 bases between them. CDR3 length: 16 residues. The CDR3 sequence: CASSPRSPGDNQPQHF. CDR3 DNA: TGTGCCAGCTCACCAAGGAGCCCGGGGGACAATCAGCCCCAGCATTTT.

The genes are TRBV7-2 and TRBJ1-5; 7 bases align to TRBD1. V lost 4 bases and J lost 0; bases outside the gene matches: 12. Germline loops: CDR1 SGHTA, CDR2 FQGNSA. The CDR3 runs to 18 residues. CDR3 sequence reads: CASSSQGQQSNSNQPQHF. The CDR3, as DNA: TGTGCCAGCAGCTCCCAGGGACAGCAGAGTAATAGCAATCAGCCCCAGCATTTT.

Details on this clone: Different DNA sequences within this sample yield the same CDR3. This chain uses TRBV6-5 with TRBJ2-1; TRBD1 matches at 7 bases. Germline trimming cut 0 bases from V and 1 base from J; bases unmatched to any gene: 3. The CDR3 contains 16 residues. CDR1 and CDR2 from the germline V gene are MNHEY and SVGAGI. The CDR3 nucleotides are TGTGCCAGCAGTTACTCTGCAGGGGGATCCTACAATGAGCAGTTCTTC. Protein: CASSYSAGGSYNEQFF.

The V call is TRBV5-8, the J call TRBJ1-5; no definite D call. V was trimmed by 0 bases and J by 4 bases, leaving 5 bases between them. Germline V gene data show CDR1 as SGHTS and CDR2 as YDEGEE. The CDR3 covers 13 residues. CDR3 in DNA: TGTGCCAGCAGCTTGGTGAGGAATCAGCCCCAGCATTTT. Amino acid sequence: CASSLVRNQPQHF.

This clone was counted only a few times. The chain couples TRBV10-3 to TRBJ2-5; 8 bases are a match to TRBD1. V was clipped by 5 bases and J by 2 bases; unmatched bases: 4. The CDR3 contains 14 residues. Germline V gene data show CDR1 as ENHRY and CDR2 as SYGVKD. For the CDR3, the DNA is TGTGCCATCAGTAAGGACAGGGCACAAGAGACCCAGTACTTC. This codes for CAISKDRAQETQYF.

The rearrangement joins TRBV7-9 to TRBJ2-1; 7 bases are shared with TRBD2. Germline CDR1 and CDR2: SEHNR and FQNEAQ (reference sequence). The CDR3 loop spans 15 amino acids. V dropped 2 bases and J dropped 0; count of bases not matched to a gene: 1. CDR3 in DNA: TGTGCCAGCAGCTTAACTAGCGTCTCCTACAATGAGCAGTTCTTC. Translating it yields CASSLTSVSYNEQFF. Variable domain in full (rest from reference TRBV7-9 and TRBJ2-1): DTGVSQNPRHKITKRGQNVTFRCDPISEHNRLYWYRQTLGQGPEFLTYFQNEAQLEKSRLLSDRFSAERPKGSFSTLEIQRTEQGDSAMYLCASSLTSVSYNEQFFGPGTRLTVL.

Here the CDR3 DNA reads TGTGCCAGCAGCCCGAGAGCGGGGAGCTCCTACGAGCAGTACTTC. The encoded protein is CASSPRAGSSYEQYF. V is TRBV7-2 and J is TRBJ2-7, with 7 bases lining up with TRBD2. V lost 5 bases, J lost 0 bases, and 7 bases stayed unmatched. Looked up from germline, CDR1 is SGHTA and CDR2 is FQGNSA. This CDR3 region has 15 residues.

The genes are TRBV6-5 and TRBJ2-7; 7 bases fit TRBD2. Germline lookup yields CDR1 MNHEY and CDR2 SVGAGI. The junction had 4 bases not matched to a gene; V was cut back by 5 bases and J by 0 bases. This CDR3 contains 14 residues. CDR3 nucleotide sequence: TGTGCCAGCAGTCCTGGCGGGAGCTCCTACGAGCAGTACTTC. This translates into CASSPGGSSYEQYF.

The J gene is TRBJ2-5, the V gene TRBV28; D is perhaps TRBD1 (6 bases). Trimming shortened V by 7 bases and J by 2 bases, and 11 bases separated the two germline ends. This CDR3 spans 13 amino acids. Per the germline V gene, CDR1 is MDHEN and CDR2 is SYDVKM. The CDR3 DNA reads as TGTGCCAGCATCCCGGACAGACAAGAGACCCAGTACTTC. Protein product: CASIPDRQETQYF.

There are a few counts of this clone. The chain carries TRBV14 and TRBJ1-2; D is uncertain. Trimming removed 6 bases from V and 8 bases from J, with 13 bases in between. In germline, CDR1 is SGHDN, CDR2 FVKESK. The CDR3 is 12 amino acids. The CDR3 DNA sequence: TGTGCCAGCAGTCGAGACACTCGGGGCTACACCTTC. Translated: CASSRDTRGYTF.

The chain is built from TRBV6-5 and TRBJ1-2; D is undetermined. Germline V lookup: CDR1 MNHEY, CDR2 SVGAGI. This CDR3 region has 13 residues. V was clipped by 5 bases and J by 7 bases, with 14 bases between them. The CDR3 spells CASSAWATSGYTF. Here the CDR3 DNA reads TGTGCCAGCAGTGCCTGGGCCACCTCTGGCTACACCTTC.

This sequence joins TRBV7-6 and TRBJ1-1; possible D gene TRBD1, 6 bases. Trimming cost V 4 bases and J 5 bases, with 14 bases left between them. The length of the CDR3 is 14 residues. The V gene's germline CDR1 is SGHVS and CDR2 FNYEAQ. CDR3 nucleotides: TGTGCCAGCAGCTCAGGGGCCAAAGGGACTGAAGCTTTCTTT. Its protein is CASSSGAKGTEAFF.

This chain uses TRBV25-1 with TRBJ2-5, with D possibly being TRBD1 (5 bases). V was clipped by 0 bases and J by 1 base, with 9 bases between them. Looked up from germline, CDR1 is MGHDK and CDR2 is SYGVNS. The CDR3 is 15 amino acids. DNA of the CDR3: TGTGCCAGCAGTGAATACGGACAACCCCAAGAGACCCAGTACTTC. Amino acids: CASSEYGQPQETQYF.

The chain couples TRBV7-6 to TRBJ2-1; D may be TRBD1 (6 bases). CDR3 size: 15 residues. V was trimmed by 3 bases and J by 4 bases, leaving 13 bases between them. CDR1 is SGHVS and CDR2 is FNYEAQ in the germline V gene. The CDR3 nucleotides read TGTGCCAGCAGCTTCATTACCGGGACATACAATGAGCAGTTCTTC. Translation: CASSFITGTYNEQFF.

The V call is TRBV10-1, the J call TRBJ1-1; perhaps TRBD1 as D (6 bases). Germline-derived CDR1 and CDR2 are WNHNN and SYGVQD (reference sequence). This CDR3 spans 13 amino acids. The V end was cut by 3 bases, the J end by 1 base, with 6 bases between. CDR3 amino acids: CASSEQGNTEAFF. DNA for the CDR3: TGCGCCAGCAGTGAACAGGGGAACACTGAAGCTTTCTTT.